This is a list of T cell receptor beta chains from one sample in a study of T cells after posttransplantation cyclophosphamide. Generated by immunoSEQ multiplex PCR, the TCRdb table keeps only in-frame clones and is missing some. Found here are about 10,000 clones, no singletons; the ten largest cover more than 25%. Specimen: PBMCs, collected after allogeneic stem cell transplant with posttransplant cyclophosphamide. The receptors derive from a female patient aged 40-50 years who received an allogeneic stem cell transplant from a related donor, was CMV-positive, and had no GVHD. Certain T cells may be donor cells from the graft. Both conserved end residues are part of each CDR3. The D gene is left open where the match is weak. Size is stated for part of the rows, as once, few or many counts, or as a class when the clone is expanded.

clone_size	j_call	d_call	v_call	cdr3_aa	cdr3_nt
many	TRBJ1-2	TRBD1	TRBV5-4	CASSPRTGGFYGYTF	TGTGCCAGCAGCCCGAGGACAGGCGGATTCTATGGCTACACCTTC
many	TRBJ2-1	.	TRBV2	CASSVIGVRGNEQFF	TGTGCCAGCAGTGTGATAGGGGTCAGGGGCAATGAGCAGTTCTTC
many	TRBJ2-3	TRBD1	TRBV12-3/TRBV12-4	CASSLKSGGTGGTDTQYF	TGTGCCAGCAGTTTAAAATCTGGGGGGACAGGGGGCACAGATACGCAGTATTTT
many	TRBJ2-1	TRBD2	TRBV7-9	CASRSSGGDYNEQFF	TGTGCCAGCAGATCCAGCGGGGGGGATTACAATGAGCAGTTCTTC
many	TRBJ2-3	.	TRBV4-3	CASSQVQGPFSADTQYF	TGCGCCAGCAGCCAAGTTCAGGGGCCCTTTAGTGCAGATACGCAGTATTTT
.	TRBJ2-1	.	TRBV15	CATSRSSNNEQFF	TGTGCCACCAGCAGAAGTTCTAACAATGAGCAGTTCTTC
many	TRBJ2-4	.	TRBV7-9	CASSSGDSKNIQYF	TGTGCCAGCAGCTCCGGGGACTCCAAAAACATTCAGTACTTC
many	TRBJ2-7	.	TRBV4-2	CASSGAGPRNSYEQYF	TGTGCCAGCAGCGGAGCGGGTCCAAGGAACTCCTACGAGCAGTACTTC
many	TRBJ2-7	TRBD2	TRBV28	CASSLSGGDPYEQYF	TGTGCCAGCAGTTTAAGCGGGGGAGACCCTTACGAGCAGTACTTC
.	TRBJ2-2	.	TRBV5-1	CASSSSLGAGNTGELFF	TGCGCCAGCAGCTCCAGTTTGGGGGCAGGGAACACCGGGGAGCTGTTTTTT
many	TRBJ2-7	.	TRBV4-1	CASSQDEAGTYEQYF	TGCGCCAGCAGCCAAGATGAGGCAGGGACCTACGAGCAGTACTTC
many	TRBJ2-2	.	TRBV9	CASSVQGAELFF	TGTGCCAGCAGCGTCCAGGGAGCGGAGCTGTTTTTT
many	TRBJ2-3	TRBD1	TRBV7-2	CASSLRWSGGADTQYF	TGTGCCAGCAGCTTAAGATGGTCAGGGGGCGCAGATACGCAGTATTTT
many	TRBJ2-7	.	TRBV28	CASSRNRVPHEQYF	TGTGCCAGCAGCCGTAACAGGGTTCCCCACGAGCAGTACTTC
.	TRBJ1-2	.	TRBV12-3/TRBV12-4	CASSLAASKGGYTF	TGTGCCAGCAGTTTAGCCGCGTCGAAGGGTGGCTACACCTTC
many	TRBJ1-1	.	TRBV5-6	CASSPTSPRSLHTEAFF	TGTGCCAGCAGCCCCACTAGCCCCAGAAGTTTACACACTGAAGCTTTCTTT
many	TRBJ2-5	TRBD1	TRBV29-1	CSVHGQASGSQETQYF	TGCAGCGTTCATGGACAGGCCAGTGGGTCCCAAGAGACCCAGTACTTC
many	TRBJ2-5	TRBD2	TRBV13	CASSPTERGDQETQYF	TGTGCCAGCAGCCCCACGGAGCGGGGGGACCAAGAGACCCAGTACTTC
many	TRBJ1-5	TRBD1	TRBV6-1	CASSAGQGRAQPQHF	TGTGCCAGCAGTGCTGGACAGGGAAGGGCTCAGCCCCAGCATTTT
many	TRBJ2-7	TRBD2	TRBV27	CASSLVLGGGWAYEQYF	TGTGCCAGCAGCTTGGTCCTCGGGGGGGGTTGGGCCTACGAGCAGTACTTC
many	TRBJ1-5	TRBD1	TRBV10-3	CAISEATGDGQPQHF	TGTGCCATCAGTGAGGCGACAGGGGATGGCCAGCCCCAGCATTTT
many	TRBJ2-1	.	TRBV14	CASSQVGQLSNEQFF	TGTGCCAGCAGCCAAGTTGGACAACTAAGCAATGAGCAGTTCTTC
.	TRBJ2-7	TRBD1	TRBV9	CASCFEQGTAYEQYF	TGTGCCAGTTGTTTCGAACAGGGGACGGCATACGAGCAGTACTTC
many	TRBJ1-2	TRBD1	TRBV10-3	CAISESSSGTGGYTF	TGTGCCATCAGTGAATCGTCTTCCGGGACAGGGGGATACACCTTC
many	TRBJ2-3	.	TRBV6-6	CASSYSSLRGDTQYF	TGTGCCAGCAGTTACTCGAGCCTGCGGGGAGATACGCAGTATTTT
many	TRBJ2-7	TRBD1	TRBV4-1	CASSLFTGGSYEQYF	TGCGCCAGCAGCCTTTTTACAGGGGGCTCCTACGAGCAGTACTTC
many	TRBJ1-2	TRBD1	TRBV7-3	CASSLLRQGKGQNFYGYTF	TGTGCCAGCAGCTTACTTAGACAGGGTAAAGGTCAGAACTTCTATGGCTACACCTTC
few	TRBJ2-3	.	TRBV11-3	CASSSDPIDTDTQYF	TGTGCCAGCAGCTCAGACCCTATCGACACAGATACGCAGTATTTT
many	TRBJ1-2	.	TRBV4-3	CASSQAWDTSYYNYGYTF	TGCGCCAGCAGCCAAGCTTGGGACACCAGCTACTACAACTATGGCTACACCTTC
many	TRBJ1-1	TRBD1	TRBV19	CASSTSTGRFIVAFF	TGTGCCAGTAGTACCTCGACAGGGAGGTTTATCGTCGCTTTCTTT
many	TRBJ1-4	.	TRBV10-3	CAISELGPYEKLFF	TGTGCCATCAGTGAGTTAGGGCCTTATGAAAAACTGTTTTTT
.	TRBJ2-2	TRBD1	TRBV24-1	CATSDQIEVLGQDTGELFF	TGTGCCACCAGTGATCAGATAGAGGTTCTGGGACAGGACACCGGGGAGCTGTTTTTT
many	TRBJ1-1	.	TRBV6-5	CASSPGSTEAFF	TGTGCCAGCAGCCCAGGGAGCACTGAAGCTTTCTTT
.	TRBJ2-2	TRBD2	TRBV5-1	CASSPLAGGYGELFF	TGCGCCAGCAGCCCCTTAGCGGGGGGGTACGGGGAGCTGTTTTTT
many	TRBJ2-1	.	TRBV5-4	CASTTGSYNEQFF	TGTGCCAGCACCACGGGGTCCTACAATGAGCAGTTCTTC
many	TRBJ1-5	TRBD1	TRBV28	CASTRQGVGNQPQHF	TGTGCCAGCACACGACAGGGGGTCGGCAATCAGCCCCAGCATTTT
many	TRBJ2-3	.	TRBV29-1	CSVDAQGGFTDTQYF	TGCAGCGTCGACGCACAGGGGGGGTTCACAGATACGCAGTATTTT
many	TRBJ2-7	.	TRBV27	CASSLGRAYPYEQYF	TGTGCCAGCAGTTTGGGCAGGGCATATCCCTACGAGCAGTACTTC
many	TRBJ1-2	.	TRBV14	CASSQTTNWYGYTF	TGTGCCAGCAGCCAAACCACCAACTGGTATGGCTACACCTTC
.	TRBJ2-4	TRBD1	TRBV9	CASSGGQGRLAKNIQYF	TGTGCCAGCAGCGGGGGACAGGGCAGGCTAGCCAAAAACATTCAGTACTTC
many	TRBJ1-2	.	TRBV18	CASSPTRELRAYRDWYGYTF	TGTGCCAGCTCACCAACCCGGGAGCTACGCGCCTACAGGGATTGGTATGGCTACACCTTC
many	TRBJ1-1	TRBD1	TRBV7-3	CASSPHRGTEAFF	TGTGCCAGCAGCCCGCACAGGGGCACTGAAGCTTTCTTT
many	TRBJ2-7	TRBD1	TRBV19	CASSRTGSKYEQYF	TGTGCCAGTAGTAGGACAGGGAGTAAATACGAGCAGTACTTC
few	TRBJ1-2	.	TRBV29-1	CSVVSGIGHGYTF	TGCAGCGTTGTTTCGGGGATCGGACATGGCTACACCTTC
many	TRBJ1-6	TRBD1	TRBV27	CASRPRDRGNSPLHF	TGTGCCAGCAGGCCCCGGGACAGGGGGAATTCACCCCTCCACTTT
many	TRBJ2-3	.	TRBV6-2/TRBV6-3	CASRIAANTQYF	TGTGCCAGCAGAATAGCGGCTAATACGCAGTATTTT
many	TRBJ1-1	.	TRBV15	CATTGERNTEAFF	TGTGCCACCACCGGGGAGAGGAACACTGAAGCTTTCTTT
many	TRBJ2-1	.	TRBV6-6	CASSSAWDEQFF	TGTGCCAGCAGTTCAGCGTGGGATGAGCAGTTCTTC
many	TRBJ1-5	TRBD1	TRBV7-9	CASSNTGTGGGQPQHF	TGTGCCAGCTCTAACACCGGGACAGGGGGTGGTCAGCCCCAGCATTTT
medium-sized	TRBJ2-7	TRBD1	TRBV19	CASSIGRTGGGDEQYF	TGTGCCAGTAGTATAGGCCGGACAGGCGGTGGGGACGAGCAGTACTTC
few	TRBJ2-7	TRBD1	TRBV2	CASSDGQGLNEQYF	TGTGCCAGCAGCGACGGACAGGGGCTCAACGAGCAGTACTTC
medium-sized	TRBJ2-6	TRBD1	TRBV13	CASSLVVDRGGSGANVLTF	TGTGCCAGCAGCTTAGTTGTTGACAGGGGAGGCTCTGGGGCCAACGTCCTGACTTTC
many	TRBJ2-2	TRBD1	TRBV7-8	CASSPGGVGELFF	TGTGCCAGCAGCCCAGGGGGAGTCGGGGAGCTGTTTTTT
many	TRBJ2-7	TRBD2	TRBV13	CASSLISGPSYEQYF	TGTGCCAGCAGCTTAATTAGCGGGCCTTCCTACGAGCAGTACTTC
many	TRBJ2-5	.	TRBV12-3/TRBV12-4	CASSLMGRGGETQYF	TGTGCCAGCAGTTTAATGGGCAGGGGCGGGGAGACCCAGTACTTC
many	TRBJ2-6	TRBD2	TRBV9	CASSVFSGGATGANVLTF	TGTGCCAGCAGCGTCTTTAGCGGGGGGGCTACTGGGGCCAACGTCCTGACTTTC
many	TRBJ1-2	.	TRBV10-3	CAIRSDREGYGYTF	TGTGCCATCAGGTCGGACAGAGAAGGGTATGGCTACACCTTC
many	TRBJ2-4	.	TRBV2	CASSGDTRLAKNIQYF	TGTGCCAGCAGTGGGGACACACGATTAGCCAAAAACATTCAGTACTTC
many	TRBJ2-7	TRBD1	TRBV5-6	CASSPTGLKQYF	TGTGCCAGCAGCCCGACAGGGCTTAAGCAGTACTTC
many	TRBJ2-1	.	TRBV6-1	CASRPGFSSYNEQFF	TGTGCCAGCAGGCCGGGGTTCAGCTCCTACAATGAGCAGTTCTTC